This TCR beta chain was identified during a study of beta chain features in type 1 diabetes (dated by TCRdb to the late 2010s). General notes on the study: No differences in mean age, gender distribution, total cell number or subset yield were found between patients and healthy donors. A total of roughly 100,000,000 sorted cells were examined across all samples, and the number of cells per subset was strongly correlated with RNA yield. The study compared TCRB repertoires of sorted circulating CD4+ T cell subsets between recently diagnosed type 1 diabetes patients and matched healthy donors. Naive and central memory subsets were obtained from all 30 or so donors, but regulatory and stem cell-like memory subsets were isolated from only 8 patients and roughly eight healthy donors.

Results the study describes overall, beyond this receptor: Fewer insertions and more nucleotide deletions at VDJ recombination sites were observed in patients with type 1 diabetes, implying thymic rearrangement abnormalities. Because small numbers of individuals were included in the HLA sub-analyses, any influence of HLA type on TCRB rearrangement was left unresolved. The naive, central memory and regulatory TCRB repertoires appeared to resemble one another more closely among patients than among healthy donors. Shorter templates might be favored by PCR, yet because patient and control samples were amplified and corrected together, any such skew would affect both groups equally. A moderate but significant shortening of TCRB CDR3 length was observed in type 1 diabetes patients in all four CD4+ subsets. Sequencing cDNA rather than genomic DNA could over-represent highly expressing activated cells, although activation and CD3 levels did not differ between groups.

The entire amount of isolated RNA was reverse transcribed using the High Capacity cDNA Reverse Transcription Kit, so the sequenced TCRB transcripts were expressed ones. Deep immunoSEQ sequencing was performed on naive, central memory and regulatory T cell samples, with an average of roughly 3.3 million total reads per sample. Sorted cells were lysed in RLT buffer, and RNA was extracted using DNase-treated RNeasy Micro or Mini kits according to cell number. Each cell subset was processed separately to prevent cross-contamination, with patient and healthy donor samples processed together. Using the immunoSEQ multiplex PCR, TCRB sequences were amplified from cDNA into 87-bp fragments spanning the CDR3 region. The amplicons were sequenced using the Illumina HiSeq platform. The study's processing was this. PCR bias was computationally corrected using synthetic template baselines, reads within Hamming distance 2 were collapsed, and singletons that could not be merged were discarded. Reads were aligned against IMGT so that V, D and J genes, CDR3 length and insertions or deletions at six rearrangement sites could be assigned. Within each subset, clonotype counts were normalized to sorted cell number, after which true diversity and Gini coefficients were computed with the tcR R package. The overlap coefficient, calculated on TCRB nucleotide sequences, was used to measure repertoire sharing. Out-of-frame TCRB sequences from naive cells were analyzed to stand in for the pre-selection repertoire. Drawn from immuneACCESS, this table holds only the in-frame rearrangements with V and J called that TCRdb kept. Clones are partly lost; checked studies trace under half to an unresolved V gene and leave the rest unexplained. V and J calls and clone size are those listed in that table; D and trimming were worked out from the DNA. The table for this sample lists more than 300,000 clones; approximately 12% of them were counted only once. The leading ten clones occupy 0.0085% to 0.012% of the sample.

Comments on this clone: The clone's antigen remains unknown. One base away there is no much larger clone; base qualities are not given.

From each donor, a single peripheral blood sample of approximately 0.11 L on average was drawn into heparinised tubes. A BD FACSAria II and a panel including CD45RO, CCR7, CD25, CD127, CD95 and CD27 were used to sort naive, central memory, regulatory and stem cell-like memory CD4+ T cells. A purity above 95% was achieved for all sorted populations. PBMCs were separated immediately by Lymphoprep density gradient centrifugation and were stained directly, without being cultured. So that batch effects would be minimized, each experiment stained and sorted samples in pairs, pairing one healthy donor with one patient. Per the germline V gene, SNHLY is the CDR1 and FYNNEI is the CDR2. At the junction V is shortened by 6 bases and J by 7 bases; bases outside the gene matches: 2. The CDR3 spans 13 residues, from the cysteine through the phenylalanine. The kept DNA is CDR3 alone, 39 bases in frame from the first base.

Sequenced input: naive CD4+ T cells from blood. The meaning of the sample's cell subset or site label: true naive CD4+ T cells. The chain is assembled from TRBV2 and TRBJ1-4; TRBD1 fits 10 bases in the junction. The sequence was collected from a woman younger than 30 with type 1 diabetes. The nucleotides read TGTGCCAGCAGCCGGGACAGGGGTGAAAAACTGTTTTTT. This codes for CASSRDRGEKLFF.